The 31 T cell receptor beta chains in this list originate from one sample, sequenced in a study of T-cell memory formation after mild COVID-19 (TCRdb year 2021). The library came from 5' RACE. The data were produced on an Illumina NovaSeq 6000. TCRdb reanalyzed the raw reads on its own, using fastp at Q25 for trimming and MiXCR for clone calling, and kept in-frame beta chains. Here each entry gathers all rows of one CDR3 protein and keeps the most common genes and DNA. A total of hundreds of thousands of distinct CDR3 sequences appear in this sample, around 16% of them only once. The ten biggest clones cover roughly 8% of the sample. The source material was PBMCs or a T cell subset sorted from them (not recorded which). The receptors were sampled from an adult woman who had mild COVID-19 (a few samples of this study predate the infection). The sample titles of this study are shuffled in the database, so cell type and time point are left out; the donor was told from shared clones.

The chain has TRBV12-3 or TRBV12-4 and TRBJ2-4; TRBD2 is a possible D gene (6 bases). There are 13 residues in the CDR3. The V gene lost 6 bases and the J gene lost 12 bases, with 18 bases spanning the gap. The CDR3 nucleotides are TGTGCCAGCAGATTTTCTAGCGCAGTCGCTCAGTACTTC. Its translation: CASRFSSAVAQYF.

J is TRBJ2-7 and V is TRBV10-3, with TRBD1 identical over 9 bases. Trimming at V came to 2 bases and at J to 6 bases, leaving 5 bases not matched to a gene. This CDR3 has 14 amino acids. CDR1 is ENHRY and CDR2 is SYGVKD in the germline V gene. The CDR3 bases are TGTGCCATCAGTGAGGGGACAGGGTTAATCGAGCAGTACTTC. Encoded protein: CAISEGTGLIEQYF.

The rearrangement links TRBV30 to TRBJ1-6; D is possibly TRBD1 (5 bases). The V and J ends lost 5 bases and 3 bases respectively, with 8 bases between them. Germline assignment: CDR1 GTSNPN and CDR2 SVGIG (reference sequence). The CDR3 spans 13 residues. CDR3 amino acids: CAWQGDYNSPLHF. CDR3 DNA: TGTGCCTGGCAGGGTGACTATAATTCACCCCTCCACTTT.

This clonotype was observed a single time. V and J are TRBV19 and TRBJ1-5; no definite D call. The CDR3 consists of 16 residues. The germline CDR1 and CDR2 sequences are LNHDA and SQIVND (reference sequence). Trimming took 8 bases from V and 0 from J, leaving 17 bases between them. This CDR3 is CASWDSEAYSNQPQHF. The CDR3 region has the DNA TGTGCCAGTTGGGATAGTGAGGCTTATAGCAATCAGCCCCAGCATTTT.

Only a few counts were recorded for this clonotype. The CDR3 here is CATSIDSSNTEAFF. In DNA, the CDR3 is TGTGCCACCAGCATTGACAGCTCAAACACTGAAGCTTTCTTT. V gene TRBV15 combines with J gene TRBJ1-1; a weak D match, TRBD1 (5 bases). The V end was cut by 4 bases, the J end by 2 bases, with 11 bases between. The CDR3 covers 14 residues. In germline, CDR1 is LNHNV, CDR2 YYDKDF (reference sequence).

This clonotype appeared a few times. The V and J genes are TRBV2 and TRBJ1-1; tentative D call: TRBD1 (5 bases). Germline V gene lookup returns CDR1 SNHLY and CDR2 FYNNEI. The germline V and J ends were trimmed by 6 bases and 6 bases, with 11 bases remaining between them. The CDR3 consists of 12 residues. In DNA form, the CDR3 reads TGTGCCAGCAGAGGAGTGGGGCCTGAAGCTTTCTTT. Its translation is CASRGVGPEAFF.

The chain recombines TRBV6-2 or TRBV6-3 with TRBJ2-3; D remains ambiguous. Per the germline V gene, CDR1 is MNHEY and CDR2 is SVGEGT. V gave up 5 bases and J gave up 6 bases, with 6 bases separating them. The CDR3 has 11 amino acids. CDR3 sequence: CASSTSDTQYF. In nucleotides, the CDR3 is TGTGCCAGCAGTACCAGTGATACGCAGTATTTT.

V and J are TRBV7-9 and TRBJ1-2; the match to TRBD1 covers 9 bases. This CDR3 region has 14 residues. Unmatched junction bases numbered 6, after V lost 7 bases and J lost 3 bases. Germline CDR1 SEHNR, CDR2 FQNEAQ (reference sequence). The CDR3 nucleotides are TGTGCCAGCACTGGGACAGGGATAGACTATGGCTACACCTTC. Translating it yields CASTGTGIDYGYTF. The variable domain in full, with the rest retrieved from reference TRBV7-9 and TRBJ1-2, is DTGVSQNPRHKITKRGQNVTFRCDPISEHNRLYWYRQTLGQGPEFLTYFQNEAQLEKSRLLSDRFSAERPKGSFSTLEIQRTEQGDSAMYLCASTGTGIDYGYTFGSGTRLTVV.

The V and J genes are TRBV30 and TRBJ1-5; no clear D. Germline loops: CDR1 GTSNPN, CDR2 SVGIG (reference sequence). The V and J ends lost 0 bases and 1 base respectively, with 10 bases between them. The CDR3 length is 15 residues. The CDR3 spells CAWSVEKMSNQPQHF. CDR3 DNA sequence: TGTGCCTGGAGTGTTGAGAAAATGAGCAATCAGCCCCAGCATTTT.

CDR3 in amino acids: CASSLARGGNEQFF. CDR3 in DNA: TGTGCCAGCAGCTTAGCGCGGGGGGGCAATGAGCAGTTCTTC. The chain combines TRBV7-2 with TRBJ2-1; 9 nucleotides line up with TRBD2. Germline CDR1 SGHTA, CDR2 FQGNSA. The CDR3 is 14 amino acids. Germline trimming cut 0 bases from V and 6 bases from J; bases unmatched to any gene: 0.

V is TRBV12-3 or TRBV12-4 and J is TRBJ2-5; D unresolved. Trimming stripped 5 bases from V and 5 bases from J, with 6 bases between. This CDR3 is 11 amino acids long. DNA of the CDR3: TGTGCCAGCAGTAACACGGAGACCCAGTACTTC. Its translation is CASSNTETQYF.

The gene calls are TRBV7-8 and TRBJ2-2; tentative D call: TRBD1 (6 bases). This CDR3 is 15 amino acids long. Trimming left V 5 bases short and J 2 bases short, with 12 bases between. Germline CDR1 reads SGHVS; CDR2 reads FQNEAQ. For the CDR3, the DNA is TGTGCCAGCAGCAGCAACAGGGACAACACCGGGGAGCTGTTTTTT. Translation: CASSSNRDNTGELFF.

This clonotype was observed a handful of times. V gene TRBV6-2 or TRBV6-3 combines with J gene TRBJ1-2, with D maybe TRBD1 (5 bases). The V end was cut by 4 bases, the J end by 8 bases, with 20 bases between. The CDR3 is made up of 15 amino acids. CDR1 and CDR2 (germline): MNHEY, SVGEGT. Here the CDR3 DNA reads TGTGCCAGCAGTTTGGGGCAGGGCTCCCGTCCGGGCTACACCTTC. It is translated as CASSLGQGSRPGYTF.

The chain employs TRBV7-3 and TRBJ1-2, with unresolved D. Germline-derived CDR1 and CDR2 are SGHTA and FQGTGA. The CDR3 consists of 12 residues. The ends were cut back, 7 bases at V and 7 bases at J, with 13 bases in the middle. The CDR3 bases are TGTGCCAGCACCAAGTCGGACCGTGGCTACACCTTC. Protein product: CASTKSDRGYTF.

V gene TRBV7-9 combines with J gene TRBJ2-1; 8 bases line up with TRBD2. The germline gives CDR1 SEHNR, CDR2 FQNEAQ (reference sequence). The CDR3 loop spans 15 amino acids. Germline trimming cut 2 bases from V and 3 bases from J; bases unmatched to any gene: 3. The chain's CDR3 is CASSLNSGNYNEQFF. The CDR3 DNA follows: TGTGCCAGCAGCTTAAATAGCGGGAACTACAATGAGCAGTTCTTC. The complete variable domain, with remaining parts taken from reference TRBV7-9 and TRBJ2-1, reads DTGVSQNPRHKITKRGQNVTFRCDPISEHNRLYWYRQTLGQGPEFLTYFQNEAQLEKSRLLSDRFSAERPKGSFSTLEIQRTEQGDSAMYLCASSLNSGNYNEQFFGPGTRLTVL.

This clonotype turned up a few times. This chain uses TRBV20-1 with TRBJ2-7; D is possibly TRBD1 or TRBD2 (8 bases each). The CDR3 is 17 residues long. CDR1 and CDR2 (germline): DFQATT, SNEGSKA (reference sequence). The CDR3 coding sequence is TGCAGCCCGCGGGGGGTGATTCGACAGGGGCTAACCTACGAGCAGTACTTC. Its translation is CSPRGVIRQGLTYEQYF.

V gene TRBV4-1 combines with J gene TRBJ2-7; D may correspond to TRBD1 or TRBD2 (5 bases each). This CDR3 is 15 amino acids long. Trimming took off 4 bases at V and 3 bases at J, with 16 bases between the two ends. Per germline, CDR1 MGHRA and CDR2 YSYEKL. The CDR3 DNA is TGCGCCAGCAGCCGGGACCAAAACTTAGGCTACGAGCAGTACTTC. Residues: CASSRDQNLGYEQYF.

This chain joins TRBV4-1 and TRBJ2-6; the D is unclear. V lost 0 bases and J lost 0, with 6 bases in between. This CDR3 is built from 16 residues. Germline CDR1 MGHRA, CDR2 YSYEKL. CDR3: CASSQEGYSGANVLTF. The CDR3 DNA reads TGCGCCAGCAGCCAAGAGGGTTACTCTGGGGCCAACGTCCTGACTTTC.

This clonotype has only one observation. The CDR3 spells CASSVGSGGTNEQFF. In nucleotides, the CDR3 is TGTGCCAGCAGCGTAGGATCGGGAGGCACGAATGAGCAGTTCTTC. V gene TRBV9 combines with J gene TRBJ2-1; 7 nucleotides agree with TRBD2. Germline V lookup: CDR1 SGDLS, CDR2 YYNGEE. The CDR3 covers 15 residues. The J segment lost 7 bases and the V segment lost 0 bases, leaving 7 bases of the junction unmatched.

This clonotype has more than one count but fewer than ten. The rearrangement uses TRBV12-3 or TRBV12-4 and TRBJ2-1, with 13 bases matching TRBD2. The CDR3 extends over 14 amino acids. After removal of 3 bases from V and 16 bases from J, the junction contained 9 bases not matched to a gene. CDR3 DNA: TGTGCCAGCAGTTTGGGGACTAGCGGGGTTGATTGCTTCTTC. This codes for CASSLGTSGVDCFF.

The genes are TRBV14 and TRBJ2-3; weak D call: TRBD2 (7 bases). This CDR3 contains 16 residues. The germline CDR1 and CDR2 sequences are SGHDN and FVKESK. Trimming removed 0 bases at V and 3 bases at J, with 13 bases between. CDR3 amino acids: CASSQEGGGRTDTQYF. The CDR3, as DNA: TGTGCCAGCAGCCAAGAGGGAGGGGGTCGGACAGATACGCAGTATTTT.

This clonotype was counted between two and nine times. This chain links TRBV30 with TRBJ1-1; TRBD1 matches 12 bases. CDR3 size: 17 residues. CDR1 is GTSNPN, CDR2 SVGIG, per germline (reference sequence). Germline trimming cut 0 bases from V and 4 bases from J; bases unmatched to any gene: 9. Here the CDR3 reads CAWSVRGTGGLGTEAFF. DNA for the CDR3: TGTGCCTGGAGTGTACGAGGGACAGGGGGCCTAGGCACTGAAGCTTTCTTT.

The CDR3 DNA follows: TGTGCCAGCAGCCCTGGGGGCGGGAGCGCCTGGGTCCGGCCGCAGTATTTT. This codes for CASSPGGGSAWVRPQYF. This sequence joins TRBV7-9 and TRBJ2-3; perhaps TRBD2 as D (7 bases). The CDR3 is 17 residues long. The germline CDR1 and CDR2 sequences are SEHNR and FQNEAQ (reference sequence). The V end lost 5 bases, the J end lost 10 bases, and 28 bases lay between the germline ends. Full variable domain (outside the CDR3, taken from reference TRBV7-9 and TRBJ2-3): DTGVSQNPRHKITKRGQNVTFRCDPISEHNRLYWYRQTLGQGPEFLTYFQNEAQLEKSRLLSDRFSAERPKGSFSTLEIQRTEQGDSAMYLCASSPGGGSAWVRPQYFGPGTRLTVL.

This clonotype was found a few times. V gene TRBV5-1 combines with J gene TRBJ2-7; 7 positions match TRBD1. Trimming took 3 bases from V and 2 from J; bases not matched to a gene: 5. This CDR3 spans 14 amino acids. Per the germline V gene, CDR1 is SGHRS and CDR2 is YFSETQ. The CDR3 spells CASSSGQATYEQYF. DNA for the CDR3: TGCGCCAGCAGCTCCGGACAGGCAACCTACGAGCAGTACTTC.

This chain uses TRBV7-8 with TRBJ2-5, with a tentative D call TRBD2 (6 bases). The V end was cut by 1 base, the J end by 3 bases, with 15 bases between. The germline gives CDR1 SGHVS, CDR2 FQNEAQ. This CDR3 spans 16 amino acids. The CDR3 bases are TGTGCCAGCAGCTTAGGGAGGGTCTTACCCAAAGAGACCCAGTACTTC. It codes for CASSLGRVLPKETQYF.

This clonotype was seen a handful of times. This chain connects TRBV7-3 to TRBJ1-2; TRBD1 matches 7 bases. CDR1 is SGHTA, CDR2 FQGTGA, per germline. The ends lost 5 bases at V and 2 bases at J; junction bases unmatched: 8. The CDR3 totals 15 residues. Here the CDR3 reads CASSAKMTGNYGYTF. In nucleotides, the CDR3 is TGTGCCAGCAGCGCGAAAATGACAGGGAACTATGGCTACACCTTC.

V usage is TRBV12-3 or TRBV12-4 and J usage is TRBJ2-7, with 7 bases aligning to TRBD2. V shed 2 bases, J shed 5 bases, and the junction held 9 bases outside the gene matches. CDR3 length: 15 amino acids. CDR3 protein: CASSLWGRASDEQYF. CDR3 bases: TGTGCCAGCAGTTTATGGGGGAGGGCCTCGGACGAGCAGTACTTC.

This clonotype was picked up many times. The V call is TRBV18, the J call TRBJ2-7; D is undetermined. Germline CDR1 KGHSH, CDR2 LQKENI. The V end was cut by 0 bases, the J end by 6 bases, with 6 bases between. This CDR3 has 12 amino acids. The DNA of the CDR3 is TGTGCCAGCTCACCACCTTTAGGCGAGCAGTACTTC. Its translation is CASSPPLGEQYF.

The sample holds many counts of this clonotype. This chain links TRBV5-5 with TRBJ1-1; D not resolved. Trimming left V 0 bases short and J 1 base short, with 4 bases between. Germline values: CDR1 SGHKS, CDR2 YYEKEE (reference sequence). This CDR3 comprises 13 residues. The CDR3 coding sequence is TGTGCCAGCAGCTTGGCAAGGAACACTGAAGCTTTCTTT. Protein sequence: CASSLARNTEAFF.

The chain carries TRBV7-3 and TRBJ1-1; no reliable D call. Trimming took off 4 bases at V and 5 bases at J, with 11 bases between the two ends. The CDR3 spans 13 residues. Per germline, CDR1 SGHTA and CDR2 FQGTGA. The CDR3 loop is CASSSQQRTEAFF. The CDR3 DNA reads TGTGCCAGCAGCTCACAACAGAGGACTGAAGCTTTCTTT.

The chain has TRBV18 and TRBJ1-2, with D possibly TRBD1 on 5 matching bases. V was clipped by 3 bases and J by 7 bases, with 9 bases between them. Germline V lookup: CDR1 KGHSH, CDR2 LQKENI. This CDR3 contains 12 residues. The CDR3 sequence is CASSPRGSGYTF. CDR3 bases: TGTGCCAGCTCACCGCGGGGGTCTGGCTACACCTTC.